The T cell receptor beta chain under discussion was sequenced for a study of cytomegalovirus exposure and HLA in healthy donors. Sequencing was performed with immunoSEQ multiplex PCR; in TCRdb, only in-frame clones are kept and a portion is missing. The repertoire holds approximately 190,000 clones, with about 79% as singletons. V dropped 2 bases and J dropped 2 bases, with 28 bases sitting between them. CDR3 length equals 20 residues. Germline CDR1 SNHLY, CDR2 FYNNEI. Sequences were obtained from PBMCs. The origin of this receptor is a young woman in good health and CMV-seropositive. The chain uses TRBV2 and TRBJ2-7; TRBD2 is a possible D gene (6 bases). CDR3 DNA: TGTGCCAGCAGTGAAAATCCTAATCAGGTCTGGGGAGGAGTCACCTACGAGCAGTACTTC. This gives the protein CASSENPNQVWGGVTYEQYF.